This TCR beta chain was recovered during a study of blood T cell repertoires in COVID-19. Seattle cases were enrolled at active infection and followed longitudinally. V dropped 0 bases and J dropped 6 bases, with 14 bases sitting between them. This CDR3 spans 15 amino acids. Germline CDR1 and CDR2: LGHNA and YNFKEQ. The method was immunoSEQ multiplex PCR; TCRdb's version includes in-frame clones alone and lacks a portion of them. The repertoire includes approximately 200,000 clones, roughly three quarters of them detected once, and about 10% sits in the top ten. The sequence came from a woman of 80 years or more with COVID-19, enrolled during active disease. Specimen: peripheral blood. This rearrangement joins TRBV4-2 to TRBJ1-2; a weak D match, TRBD1 (6 bases). CDR3 bases: TGTGCCAGCAGCCAAGAAGGCAGGGGTCACGATGGCTACACCTTC. Its protein product is CASSQEGRGHDGYTF.